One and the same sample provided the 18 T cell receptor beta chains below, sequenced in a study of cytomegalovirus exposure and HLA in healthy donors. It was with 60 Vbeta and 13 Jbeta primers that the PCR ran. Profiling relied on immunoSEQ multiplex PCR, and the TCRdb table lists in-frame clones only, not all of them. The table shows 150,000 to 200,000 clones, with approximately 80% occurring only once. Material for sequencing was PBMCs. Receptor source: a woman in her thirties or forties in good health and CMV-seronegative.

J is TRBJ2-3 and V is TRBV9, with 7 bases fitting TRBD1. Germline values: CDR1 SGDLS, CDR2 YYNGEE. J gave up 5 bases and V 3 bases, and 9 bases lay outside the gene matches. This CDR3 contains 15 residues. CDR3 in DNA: TGTGCCAGCAGCGAGTCCCTCAGACAGGGAGATACGCAGTATTTT. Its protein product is CASSESLRQGDTQYF.

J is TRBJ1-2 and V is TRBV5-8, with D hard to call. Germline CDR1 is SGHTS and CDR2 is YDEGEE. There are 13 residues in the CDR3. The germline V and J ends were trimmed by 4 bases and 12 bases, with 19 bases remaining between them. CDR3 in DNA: TGTGCCAGCAGCGTCCGGGGATCCTACTTCCACACCTTC. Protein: CASSVRGSYFHTF.

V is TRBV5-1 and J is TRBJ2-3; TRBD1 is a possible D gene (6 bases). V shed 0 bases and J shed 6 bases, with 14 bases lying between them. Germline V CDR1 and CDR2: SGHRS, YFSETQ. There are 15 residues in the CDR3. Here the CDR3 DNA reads TGCGCCAGCAGCTTGGAAGGGGGTTTCTTGGATACGCAGTATTTT. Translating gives CASSLEGGFLDTQYF.

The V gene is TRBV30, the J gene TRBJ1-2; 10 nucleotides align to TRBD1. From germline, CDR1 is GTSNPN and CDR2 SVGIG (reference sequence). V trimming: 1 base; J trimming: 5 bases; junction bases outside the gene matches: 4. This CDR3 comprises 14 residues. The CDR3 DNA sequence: TGTGCCTGGAGTGGACAGGGGGCTAGGTATGGCTACACCTTC. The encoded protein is CAWSGQGARYGYTF.

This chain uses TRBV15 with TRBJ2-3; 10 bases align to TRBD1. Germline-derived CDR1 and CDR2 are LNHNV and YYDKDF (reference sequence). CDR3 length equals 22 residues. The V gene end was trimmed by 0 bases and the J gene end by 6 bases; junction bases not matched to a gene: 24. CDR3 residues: CATSRETPWGQGRVSGYDTQYF. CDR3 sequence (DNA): TGTGCCACCAGCAGAGAAACGCCCTGGGGACAGGGGCGCGTTAGCGGCTATGATACGCAGTATTTT. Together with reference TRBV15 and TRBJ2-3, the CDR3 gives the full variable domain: DAMVIQNPRYQVTQFGKPVTLSCSQTLNHNVMYWYQQKSSQAPKLLFHYYDKDFNNEADTPDNFQSRRPNTSFCFLDIRSPGLGDTAMYLCATSRETPWGQGRVSGYDTQYFGPGTRLTVL.

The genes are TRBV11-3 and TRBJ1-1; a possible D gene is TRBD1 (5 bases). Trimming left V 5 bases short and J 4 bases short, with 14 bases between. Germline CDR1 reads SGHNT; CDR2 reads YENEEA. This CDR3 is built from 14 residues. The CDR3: CASSRGVEGTEAFF. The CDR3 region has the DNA TGTGCCAGCAGCCGGGGGGTAGAGGGCACTGAAGCTTTCTTT.

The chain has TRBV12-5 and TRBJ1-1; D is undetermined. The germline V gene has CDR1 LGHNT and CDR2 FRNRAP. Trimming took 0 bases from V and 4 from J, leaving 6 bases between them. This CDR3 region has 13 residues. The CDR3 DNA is TGTGCTAGTGGTTTGGTACGGGGCACTGAAGCTTTCTTT. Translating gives CASGLVRGTEAFF.

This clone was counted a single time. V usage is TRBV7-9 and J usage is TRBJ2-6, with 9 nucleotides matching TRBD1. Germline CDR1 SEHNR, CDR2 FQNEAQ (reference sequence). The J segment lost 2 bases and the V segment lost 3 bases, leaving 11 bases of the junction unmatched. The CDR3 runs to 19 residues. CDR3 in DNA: TGTGCCAGCAGCTTGATAGGACAGGGGATTAGGACTGGGGCCAACGTCCTGACTTTC. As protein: CASSLIGQGIRTGANVLTF.

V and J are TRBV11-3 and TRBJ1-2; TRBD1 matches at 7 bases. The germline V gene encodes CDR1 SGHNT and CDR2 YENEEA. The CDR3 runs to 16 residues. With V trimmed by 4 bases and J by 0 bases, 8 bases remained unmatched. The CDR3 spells CASSSFRDRTNYGYTF. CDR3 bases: TGTGCCAGCAGCTCATTCCGGGACAGAACTAACTATGGCTACACCTTC.

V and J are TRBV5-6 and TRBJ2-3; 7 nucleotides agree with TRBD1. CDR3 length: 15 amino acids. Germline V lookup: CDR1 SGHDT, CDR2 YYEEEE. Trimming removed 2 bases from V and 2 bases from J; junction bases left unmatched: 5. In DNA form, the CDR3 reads TGTGCCAGCAGCTTCGGGACAGCCAACACAGATACGCAGTATTTT. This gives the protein CASSFGTANTDTQYF.

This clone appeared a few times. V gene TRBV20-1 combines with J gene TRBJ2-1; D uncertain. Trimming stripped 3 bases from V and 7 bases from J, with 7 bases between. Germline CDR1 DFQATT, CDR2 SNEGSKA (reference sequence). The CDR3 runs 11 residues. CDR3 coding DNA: TGCAGTGCTAGTCAGGAAAATGAGCAGTTCTTC. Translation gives CSASQENEQFF.

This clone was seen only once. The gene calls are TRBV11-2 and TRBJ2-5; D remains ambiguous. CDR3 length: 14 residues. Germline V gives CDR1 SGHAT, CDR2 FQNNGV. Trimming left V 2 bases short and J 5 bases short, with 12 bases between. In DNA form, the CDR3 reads TGTGCCAGCAGCTTACCCCTGTCTCGGGAGACCCAGTACTTC. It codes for CASSLPLSRETQYF.

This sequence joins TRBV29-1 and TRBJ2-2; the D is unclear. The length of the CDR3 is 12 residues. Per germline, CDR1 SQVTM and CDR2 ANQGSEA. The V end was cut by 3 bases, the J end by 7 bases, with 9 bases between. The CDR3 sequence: CSVDGWSGELFF. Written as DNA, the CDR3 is TGCAGCGTTGATGGGTGGAGCGGGGAGCTGTTTTTT.

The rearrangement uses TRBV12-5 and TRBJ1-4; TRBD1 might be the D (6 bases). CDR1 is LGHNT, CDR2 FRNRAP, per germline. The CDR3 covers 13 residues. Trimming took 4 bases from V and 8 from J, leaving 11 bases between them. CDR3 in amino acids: CASGSQGLEKLFF. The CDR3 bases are TGTGCTAGTGGTTCACAGGGTTTGGAAAAACTGTTTTTT.

Here the CDR3 DNA reads TGTGCCAGCACCTCCCCCCGTCAGGGGGTAACCAGGACTAGCGGGAGGCCCTCCTACAATGAGCAGTTCTTC. Protein product: CASTSPRQGVTRTSGRPSYNEQFF. The gene calls are TRBV7-1 and TRBJ2-1, with TRBD2 identical over 14 bases. TRBV7-1 is an ORF; its function is uncertain. The trim removed 7 bases at V and 0 bases at J, leaving 26 bases unmatched. This CDR3 region has 24 residues.

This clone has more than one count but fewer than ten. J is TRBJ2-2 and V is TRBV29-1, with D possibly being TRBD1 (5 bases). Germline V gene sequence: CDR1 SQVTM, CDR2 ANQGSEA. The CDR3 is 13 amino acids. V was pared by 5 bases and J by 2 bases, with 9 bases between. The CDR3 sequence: CSVLTENTGELFF. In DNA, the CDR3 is TGCAGCGTTCTGACAGAAAACACCGGGGAGCTGTTTTTT.

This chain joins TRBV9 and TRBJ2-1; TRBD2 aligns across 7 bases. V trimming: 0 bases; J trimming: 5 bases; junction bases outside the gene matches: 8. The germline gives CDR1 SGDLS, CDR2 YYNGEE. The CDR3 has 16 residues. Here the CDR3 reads CASSVVGGGENNEQFF. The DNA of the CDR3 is TGTGCCAGCAGCGTAGTGGGGGGAGGGGAGAACAATGAGCAGTTCTTC.

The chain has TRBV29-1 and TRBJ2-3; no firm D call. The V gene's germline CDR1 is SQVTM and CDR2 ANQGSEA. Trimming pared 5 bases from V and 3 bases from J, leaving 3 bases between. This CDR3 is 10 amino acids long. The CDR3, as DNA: TGCAGCGTTCGGACAGATACGCAGTATTTT. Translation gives CSVRTDTQYF.